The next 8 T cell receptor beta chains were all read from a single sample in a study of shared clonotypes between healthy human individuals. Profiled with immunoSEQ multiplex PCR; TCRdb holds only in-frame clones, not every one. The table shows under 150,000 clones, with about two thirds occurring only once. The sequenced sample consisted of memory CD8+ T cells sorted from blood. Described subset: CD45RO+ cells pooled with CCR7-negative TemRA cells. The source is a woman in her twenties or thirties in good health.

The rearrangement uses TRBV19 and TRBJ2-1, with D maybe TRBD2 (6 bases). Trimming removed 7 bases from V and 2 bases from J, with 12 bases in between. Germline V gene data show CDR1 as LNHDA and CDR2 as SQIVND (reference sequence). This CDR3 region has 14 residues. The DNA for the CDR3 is TGTGCCAGTACCCCGGCGGGAACCTACAATGAGCAGTTCTTC. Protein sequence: CASTPAGTYNEQFF.

The CDR3 loop reads CASSPRQGPTNEQFF. The CDR3 bases are TGTGCCAGCAGCCCGAGACAGGGTCCGACCAATGAGCAGTTCTTC. J is TRBJ2-1 and V is TRBV4-2; the match to TRBD1 covers 7 bases. The germline CDR1 and CDR2 sequences are LGHNA and YNFKEQ. V was clipped by 4 bases and J by 6 bases; unmatched bases: 9. CDR3 size: 15 residues.

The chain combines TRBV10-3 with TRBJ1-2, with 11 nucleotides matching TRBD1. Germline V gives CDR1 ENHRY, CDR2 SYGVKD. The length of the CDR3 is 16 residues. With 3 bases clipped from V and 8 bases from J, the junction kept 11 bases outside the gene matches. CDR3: CAISDKDRGRLGGYTF. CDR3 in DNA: TGTGCCATCAGTGATAAGGACAGGGGGCGGTTAGGCGGCTACACCTTC.

The CDR3 is CASSTRGNTGELFF. DNA of the CDR3: TGCGCCAGCAGTACCAGGGGGAACACCGGGGAGCTGTTTTTT. The rearrangement joins TRBV10-1 to TRBJ2-2, with a possible D match to TRBD1 (6 bases). Trimming took off 5 bases at V and 1 base at J, with 8 bases between the two ends. This CDR3 is built from 14 residues. Looked up from germline, CDR1 is WNHNN and CDR2 is SYGVQD (reference sequence).

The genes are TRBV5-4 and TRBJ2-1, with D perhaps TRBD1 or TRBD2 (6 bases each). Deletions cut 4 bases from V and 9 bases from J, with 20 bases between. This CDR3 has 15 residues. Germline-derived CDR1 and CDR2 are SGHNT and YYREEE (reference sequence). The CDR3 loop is CASSPEGGGPPEQFF. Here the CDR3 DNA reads TGTGCCAGCAGCCCCGAGGGGGGAGGTCCCCCTGAGCAGTTCTTC.

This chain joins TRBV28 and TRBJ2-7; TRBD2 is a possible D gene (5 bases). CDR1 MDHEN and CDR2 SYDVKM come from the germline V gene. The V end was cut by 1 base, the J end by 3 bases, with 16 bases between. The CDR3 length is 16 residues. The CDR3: CASSLSSWERNYEQYF. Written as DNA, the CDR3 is TGTGCCAGCAGTTTATCCTCTTGGGAGCGGAACTACGAGCAGTACTTC.

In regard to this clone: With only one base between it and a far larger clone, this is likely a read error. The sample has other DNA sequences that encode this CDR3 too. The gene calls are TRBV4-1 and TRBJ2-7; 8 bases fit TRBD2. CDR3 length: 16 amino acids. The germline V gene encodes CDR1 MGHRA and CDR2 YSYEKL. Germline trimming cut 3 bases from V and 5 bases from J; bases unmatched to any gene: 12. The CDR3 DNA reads TGCGCCAGCAGCCACGAAAGCGGGAGAGGGGGTGACGAGCAGTACTTC. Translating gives CASSHESGRGGDEQYF.

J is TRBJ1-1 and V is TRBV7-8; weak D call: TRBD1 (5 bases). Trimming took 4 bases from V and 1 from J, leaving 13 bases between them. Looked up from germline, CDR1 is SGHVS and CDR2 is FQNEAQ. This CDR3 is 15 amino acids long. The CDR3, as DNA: TGTGCCAGCAGCTCTTCAGGGAGGGAGAACACTGAAGCTTTCTTT. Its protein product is CASSSSGRENTEAFF.